This TCR beta chain was obtained from a study of response to subunit inactivated influenza vaccine. Looked up from germline, CDR1 is SEHNR and CDR2 is FQNEAQ (reference sequence). The CDR3 is 12 amino acids. Trimming left V 2 bases short and J 8 bases short, with 7 bases between. TCRdb ran MiXCR on the RT-PCR reads and lists one entry per CDR3 protein. The top ten clones hold approximately 10% of a sample with around 570,000 distinct CDR3 sequences, approximately 11% of them seen once. These data also formed part of another study, on T cells expressing NK-cell markers. This second study notes: A 5'RACE template switching approach incorporating UMIs was used to make TCR beta cDNA. Once again these clonotypes came out on top in the CD3+CD56-NKG2C+ fraction of a few donors.

This receptor was obtained from a man aged 45-60 years who received an inactivated influenza vaccine. The sequenced sample was PBMCs from blood, obtained on the day of vaccination. The chain uses TRBV7-9 and TRBJ2-1; D gene unclear. The CDR3 DNA sequence: TGTGCCAGCAGCTTAAACGCGGATGAGCAGTTCTTC. Translation: CASSLNADEQFF.